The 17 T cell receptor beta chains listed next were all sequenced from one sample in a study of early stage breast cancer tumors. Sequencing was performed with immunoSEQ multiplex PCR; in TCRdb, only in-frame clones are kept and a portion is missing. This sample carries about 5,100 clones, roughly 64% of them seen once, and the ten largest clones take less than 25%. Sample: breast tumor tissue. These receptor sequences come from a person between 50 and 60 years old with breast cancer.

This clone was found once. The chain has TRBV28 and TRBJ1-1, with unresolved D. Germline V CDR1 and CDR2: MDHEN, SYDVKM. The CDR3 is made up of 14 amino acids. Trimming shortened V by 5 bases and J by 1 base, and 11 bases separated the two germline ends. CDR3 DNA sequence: TGTGCCAGCAGTCCAATGGGCGCGAACACTGAAGCTTTCTTT. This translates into CASSPMGANTEAFF. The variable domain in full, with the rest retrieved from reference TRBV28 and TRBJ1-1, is DVKVTQSSRYLVKRTGEKVFLECVQDMDHENMFWYRQDPGLGLRLIYFSYDVKMKEKGDIPEGYSVSREKKERFSLILESASTNQTSMYLCASSPMGANTEAFFGQGTRLTVV.

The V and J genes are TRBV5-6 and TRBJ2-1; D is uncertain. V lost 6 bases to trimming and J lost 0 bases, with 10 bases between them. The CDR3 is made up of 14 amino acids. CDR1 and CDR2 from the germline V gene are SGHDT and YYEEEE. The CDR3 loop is CASNLLSSYNEQFF. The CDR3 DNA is TGTGCCAGCAACCTCTTAAGCTCCTACAATGAGCAGTTCTTC.

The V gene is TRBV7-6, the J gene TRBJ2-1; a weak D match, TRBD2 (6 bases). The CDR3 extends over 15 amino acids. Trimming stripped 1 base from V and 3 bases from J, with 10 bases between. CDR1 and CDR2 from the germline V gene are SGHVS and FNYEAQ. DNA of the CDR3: TGTGCCAGCAGCTTAGTTGGAGGGATCTACAATGAGCAGTTCTTC. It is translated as CASSLVGGIYNEQFF.

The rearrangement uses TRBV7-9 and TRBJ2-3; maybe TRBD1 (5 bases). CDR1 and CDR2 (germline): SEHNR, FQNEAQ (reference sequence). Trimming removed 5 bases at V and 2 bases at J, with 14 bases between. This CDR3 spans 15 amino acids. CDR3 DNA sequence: TGTGCCAGCAGCGAAGACAGCCGATACACAGATACGCAGTATTTT. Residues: CASSEDSRYTDTQYF.

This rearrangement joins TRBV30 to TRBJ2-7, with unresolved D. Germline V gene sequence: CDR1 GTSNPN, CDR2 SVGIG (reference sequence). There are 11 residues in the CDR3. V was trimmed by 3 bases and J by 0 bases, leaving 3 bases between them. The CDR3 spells CAWRHSYEQYF. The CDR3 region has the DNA TGTGCCTGGAGGCACTCCTACGAGCAGTACTTC.

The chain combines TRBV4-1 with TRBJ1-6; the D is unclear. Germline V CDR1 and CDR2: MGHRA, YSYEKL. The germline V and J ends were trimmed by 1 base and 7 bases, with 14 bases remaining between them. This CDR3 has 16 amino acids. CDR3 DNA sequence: TGCGCCAGCAGCCAAGGTATACCGGGGTCGAATTCACCCCTCCACTTT. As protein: CASSQGIPGSNSPLHF.

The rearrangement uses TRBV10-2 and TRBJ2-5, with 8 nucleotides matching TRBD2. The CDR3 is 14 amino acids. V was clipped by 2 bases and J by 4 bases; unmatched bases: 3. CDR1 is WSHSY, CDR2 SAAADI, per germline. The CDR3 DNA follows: TGCGCCAGCAGTGAGGGCGGGGGGATAGAGACCCAGTACTTC. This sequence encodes CASSEGGGIETQYF.

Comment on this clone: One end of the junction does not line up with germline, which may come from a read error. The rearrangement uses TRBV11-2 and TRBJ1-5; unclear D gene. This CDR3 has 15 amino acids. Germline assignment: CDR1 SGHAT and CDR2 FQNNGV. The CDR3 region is CASSQEDGVNQPQHF. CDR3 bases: TGCGCCAGCAGCCAAGAGGACGGTGTCAATCAGCCCCAGCATTTT.

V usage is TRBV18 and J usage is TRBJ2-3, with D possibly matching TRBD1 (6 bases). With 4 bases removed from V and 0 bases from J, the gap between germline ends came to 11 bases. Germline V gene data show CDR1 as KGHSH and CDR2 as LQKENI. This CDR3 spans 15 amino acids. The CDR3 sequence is CASSRIGQSTDTQYF. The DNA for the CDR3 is TGTGCCAGCTCACGCATCGGACAGAGCACAGATACGCAGTATTTT.

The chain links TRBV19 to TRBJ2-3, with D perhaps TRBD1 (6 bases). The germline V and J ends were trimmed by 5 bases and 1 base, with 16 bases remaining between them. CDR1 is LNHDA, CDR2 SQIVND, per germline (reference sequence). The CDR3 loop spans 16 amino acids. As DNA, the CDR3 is TGTGCCAGTAGTCCTTCCATAGGGGGAGGCACAGATACGCAGTATTTT. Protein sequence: CASSPSIGGGTDTQYF.

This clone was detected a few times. The CDR3 is CASSLLRGGIHF. Here the CDR3 DNA reads TGTGCCAGCAGTCTTCTCCGGGGGGGGATCCACTTT. The chain has TRBV28 and TRBJ1-6, with D possibly matching TRBD1 (5 bases). The CDR3 sequence is 12 residues long. V was trimmed by 5 bases and J by 17 bases, leaving 16 bases between them. CDR1 MDHEN and CDR2 SYDVKM come from the germline V gene.

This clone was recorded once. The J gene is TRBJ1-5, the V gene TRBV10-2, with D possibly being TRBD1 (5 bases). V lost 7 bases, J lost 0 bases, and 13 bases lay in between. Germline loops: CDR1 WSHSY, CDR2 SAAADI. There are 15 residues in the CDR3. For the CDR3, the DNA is TGCGCCAGCATGCAGGGCTCCTATAGCAATCAGCCCCAGCATTTT. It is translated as CASMQGSYSNQPQHF.

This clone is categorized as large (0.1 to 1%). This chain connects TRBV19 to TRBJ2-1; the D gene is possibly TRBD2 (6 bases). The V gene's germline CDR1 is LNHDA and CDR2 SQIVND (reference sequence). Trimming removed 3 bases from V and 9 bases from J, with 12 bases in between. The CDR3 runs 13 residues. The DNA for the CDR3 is TGTGCCAGTAGTATGGGATGGGAGGTTGAGCAGTTCTTC. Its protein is CASSMGWEVEQFF.

This chain's CDR3 is CASSPRQGRNTIYF. The CDR3 bases are TGTGCCAGCAGCCCCCGACAGGGTAGAAACACCATATATTTT. This chain connects TRBV11-2 to TRBJ1-3, with 7 nucleotides matching TRBD1. J lost 5 bases, V lost 5 bases, and 6 bases had no gene match. The germline V gene encodes CDR1 SGHAT and CDR2 FQNNGV. The CDR3 runs 14 residues. Drawing the rest from reference TRBV11-2 and TRBJ1-3, the complete variable domain is EAGVAQSPRYKIIEKRQSVAFWCNPISGHATLYWYQQILGQGPKLLIQFQNNGVVDDSQLPKDRFSAERLKGVDSTLKIQPAKLEDSAVYLCASSPRQGRNTIYFGEGSWLTVV.

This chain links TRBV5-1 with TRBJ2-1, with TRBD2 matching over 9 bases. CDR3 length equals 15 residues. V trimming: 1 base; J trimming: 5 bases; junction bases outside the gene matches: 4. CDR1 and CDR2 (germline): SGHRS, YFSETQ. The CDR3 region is CASSLLLAGDNEQFF. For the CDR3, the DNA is TGCGCCAGCAGCTTGCTTTTAGCGGGAGACAATGAGCAGTTCTTC.

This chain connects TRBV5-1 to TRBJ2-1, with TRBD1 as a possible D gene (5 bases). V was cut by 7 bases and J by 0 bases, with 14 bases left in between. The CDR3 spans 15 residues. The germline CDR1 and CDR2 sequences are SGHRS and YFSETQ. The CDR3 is CASFLQASSYNEQFF. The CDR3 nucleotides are TGCGCCAGCTTCCTACAGGCTAGCTCCTACAATGAGCAGTTCTTC.

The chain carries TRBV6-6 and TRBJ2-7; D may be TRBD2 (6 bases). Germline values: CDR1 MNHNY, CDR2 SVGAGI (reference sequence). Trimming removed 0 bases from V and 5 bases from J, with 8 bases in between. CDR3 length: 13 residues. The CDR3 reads CASSYSSGHEQYF. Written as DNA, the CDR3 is TGTGCCAGCAGTTACTCTAGCGGACACGAGCAGTACTTC.